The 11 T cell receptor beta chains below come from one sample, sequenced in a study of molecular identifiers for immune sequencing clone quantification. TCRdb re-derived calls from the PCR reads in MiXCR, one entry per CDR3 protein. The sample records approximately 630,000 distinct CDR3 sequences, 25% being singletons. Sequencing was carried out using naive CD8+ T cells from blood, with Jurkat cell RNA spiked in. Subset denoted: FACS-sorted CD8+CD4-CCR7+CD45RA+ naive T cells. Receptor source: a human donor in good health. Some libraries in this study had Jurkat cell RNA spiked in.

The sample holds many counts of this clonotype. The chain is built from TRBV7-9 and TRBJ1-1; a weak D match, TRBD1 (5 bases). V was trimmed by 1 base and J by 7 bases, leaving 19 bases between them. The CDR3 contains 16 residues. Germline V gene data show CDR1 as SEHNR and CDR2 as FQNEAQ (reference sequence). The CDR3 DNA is TGTGCCAGCAGCTTAGAAGGTTGGGCAGGGACCGATGAAGCTTTCTTT. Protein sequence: CASSLEGWAGTDEAFF. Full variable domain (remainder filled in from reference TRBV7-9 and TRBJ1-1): DTGVSQNPRHKITKRGQNVTFRCDPISEHNRLYWYRQTLGQGPEFLTYFQNEAQLEKSRLLSDRFSAERPKGSFSTLEIQRTEQGDSAMYLCASSLEGWAGTDEAFFGQGTRLTVV.

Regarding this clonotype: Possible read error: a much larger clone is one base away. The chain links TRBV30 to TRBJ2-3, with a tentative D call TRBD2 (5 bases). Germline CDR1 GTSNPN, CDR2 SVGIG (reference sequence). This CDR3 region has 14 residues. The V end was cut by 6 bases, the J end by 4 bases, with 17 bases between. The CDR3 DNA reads TGTGCCTGCCGCGTAGTGGGAGCGGCAGATACGCAGTATTTT. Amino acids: CACRVVGAADTQYF.

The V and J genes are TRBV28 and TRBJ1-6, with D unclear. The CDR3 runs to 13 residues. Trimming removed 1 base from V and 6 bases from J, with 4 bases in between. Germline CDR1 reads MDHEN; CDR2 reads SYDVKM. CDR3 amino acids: CASSLYINSPLHF. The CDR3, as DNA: TGTGCCAGCAGTTTATATATTAATTCACCCCTCCACTTT.

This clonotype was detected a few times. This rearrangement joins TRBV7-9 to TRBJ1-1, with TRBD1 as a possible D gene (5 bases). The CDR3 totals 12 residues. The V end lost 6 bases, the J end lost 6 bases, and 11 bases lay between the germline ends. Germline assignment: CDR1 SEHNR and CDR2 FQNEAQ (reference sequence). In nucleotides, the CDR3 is TGTGCCAGCAGGGGTGGGGGGGCTGAAGCTTTCTTT. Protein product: CASRGGGAEAFF.

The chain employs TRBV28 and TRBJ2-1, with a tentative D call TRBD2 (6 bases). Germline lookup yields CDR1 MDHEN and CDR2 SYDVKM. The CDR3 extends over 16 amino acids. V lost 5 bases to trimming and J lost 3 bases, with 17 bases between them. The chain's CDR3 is CASSTPEGQYYNEQFF. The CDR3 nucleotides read TGTGCCAGCAGTACCCCGGAGGGCCAATACTACAATGAGCAGTTCTTC. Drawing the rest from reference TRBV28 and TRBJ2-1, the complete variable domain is DVKVTQSSRYLVKRTGEKVFLECVQDMDHENMFWYRQDPGLGLRLIYFSYDVKMKEKGDIPEGYSVSREKKERFSLILESASTNQTSMYLCASSTPEGQYYNEQFFGPGTRLTVL.

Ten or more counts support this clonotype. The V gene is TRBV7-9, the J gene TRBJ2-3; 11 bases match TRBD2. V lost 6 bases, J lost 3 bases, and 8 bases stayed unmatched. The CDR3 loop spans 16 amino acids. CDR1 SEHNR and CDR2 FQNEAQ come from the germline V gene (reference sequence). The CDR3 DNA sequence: TGTGCCAGCAGTCCACAGACTAGCGGGACGACAGATACGCAGTATTTT. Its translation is CASSPQTSGTTDTQYF.

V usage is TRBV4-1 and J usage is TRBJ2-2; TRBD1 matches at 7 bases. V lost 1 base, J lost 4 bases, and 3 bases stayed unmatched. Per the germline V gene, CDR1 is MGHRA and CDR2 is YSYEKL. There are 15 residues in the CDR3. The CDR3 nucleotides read TGCGCCAGCAGCCAAGCGGGACAGTTCACCGGGGAGCTGTTTTTT. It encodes CASSQAGQFTGELFF.

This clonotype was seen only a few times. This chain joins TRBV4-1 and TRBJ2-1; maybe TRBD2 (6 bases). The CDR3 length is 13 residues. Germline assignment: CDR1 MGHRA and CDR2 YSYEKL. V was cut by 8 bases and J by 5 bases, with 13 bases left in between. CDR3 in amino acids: CASRGAGDNEQFF. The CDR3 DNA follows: TGCGCCAGCCGCGGGGCAGGAGACAATGAGCAGTTCTTC.

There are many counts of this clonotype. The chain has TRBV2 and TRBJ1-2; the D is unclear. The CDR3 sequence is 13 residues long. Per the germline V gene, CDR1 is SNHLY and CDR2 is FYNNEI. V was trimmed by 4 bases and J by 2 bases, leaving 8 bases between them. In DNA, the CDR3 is TGTGCCAGCAGTGCTCAGGCCAACTATGGCTACACCTTC. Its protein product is CASSAQANYGYTF.

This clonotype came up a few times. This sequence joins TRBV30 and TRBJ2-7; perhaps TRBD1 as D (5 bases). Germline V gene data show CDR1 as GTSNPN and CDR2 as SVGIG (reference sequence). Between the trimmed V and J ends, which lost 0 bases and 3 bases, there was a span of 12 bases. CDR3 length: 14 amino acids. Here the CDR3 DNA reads TGTGCCTGGAGTGTAAGTTCAGGGTTCTACGAGCAGTACTTC. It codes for CAWSVSSGFYEQYF.

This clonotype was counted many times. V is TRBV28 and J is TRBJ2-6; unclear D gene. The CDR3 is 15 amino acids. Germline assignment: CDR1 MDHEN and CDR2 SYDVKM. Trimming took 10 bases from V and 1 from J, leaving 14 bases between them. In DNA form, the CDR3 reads TGTGCCATCAATGGAAGACCTTCTGGGGCCAACGTCCTGACTTTC. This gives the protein CAINGRPSGANVLTF.